This TCR beta chain was retrieved from a study of beta chain features in type 1 diabetes. Every isolated RNA sample was fully reverse transcribed, so sequencing captured expressed TCRB transcripts. Clones were read by immunoSEQ multiplex PCR, and TCRdb kept only the in-frame ones, dropping some. The sample records some 270,000 clones, roughly 13% being singletons. V was cut by 4 bases and J by 2 bases, with 6 bases left in between. Germline V lookup: CDR1 SQVTM, CDR2 ANQGSEA. The CDR3 is 12 amino acids. The receptor was isolated from a woman aged 40 to 50 in good health. The rearrangement joins TRBV29-1 to TRBJ1-3; no clear D. The sample taken for sequencing was naive CD4+ T cells from blood. The CDR3 DNA follows: TGCAGCGTTGCAGTTACTGGAAACACCATATATTTT. It yields the protein CSVAVTGNTIYF. Variable domain in full (rest from reference TRBV29-1 and TRBJ1-3): SAVISQKPSRDICQRGTSLTIQCQVDSQVTMMFWYRQQPGQSLTLIATANQGSEATYESGFVIDKFPISRPNLTFSTLTVSNMSPEDSSIYLCSVAVTGNTIYFGEGSWLTVV.